Listed below are T cell receptor beta chains from one sample, sequenced in a study of tumor-infiltrating lymphocytes in primary liver carcinoma. MiXCR was run by TCRdb on the multiplex PCR reads, yielding one entry per CDR3 protein. Of some 100,000 distinct CDR3 sequences in the sample, approximately 70% were seen once. The sequenced material came from liver tumor tissue from sampling region 2. Source of these receptors: a woman aged 55-70 years with primary liver carcinoma and hepatitis B virus infection. The CDR3 runs from the conserved cysteine through the conserved F or W. A D gene is named only where the DNA matches it firmly. Where a row states a size, it is once, few, many or the class of an expanded clone; other rows omit it.

D gene: .; V gene: TRBV7-8; clone size: once; J gene: TRBJ1-5; CDR3 protein: CASSALLGLVGNQPQHF; CDR3 DNA: TGTGCCAGCAGCGCCCTATTGGGGCTAGTGGGCAATCAGCCCCAACATTTT
D gene: .; V gene: TRBV2; clone size: .; J gene: TRBJ2-1; CDR3 protein: CAVQSGPYNEQFF; CDR3 DNA: TGTGCCGTGCAAAGCGGGCCCTACAATGAGCAGTTCTTC
D gene: TRBD2; V gene: TRBV11-1; clone size: once; J gene: TRBJ2-3; CDR3 protein: CASSLRVPTSGRTTDTQYF; CDR3 DNA: TGTGCCAGCAGCTTGAGGGTCCCTACTAGCGGGAGGACGACAGATACGCAGTATTTT
D gene: .; V gene: TRBV6-5; clone size: .; J gene: TRBJ1-4; CDR3 protein: CASSWTAINEKLFF; CDR3 DNA: TGTGCCAGCAGTTGGACGGCAATTAATGAAAAACTGTTTTTT
D gene: .; V gene: TRBV28; clone size: many; J gene: TRBJ2-7; CDR3 protein: CASKMWGAYEQYF; CDR3 DNA: TGTGCCAGCAAAATGTGGGGGGCATACGAGCAGTACTTC
D gene: .; V gene: TRBV29-1; clone size: .; J gene: TRBJ2-3; CDR3 protein: CSGVGGIGTVTQYF; CDR3 DNA: TGCAGCGGTGTGGGAGGGATCGGGACAGTTACGCAGTATTTT
D gene: .; V gene: TRBV28; clone size: .; J gene: TRBJ1-5; CDR3 protein: CASTLGGFQSQHF; CDR3 DNA: TGTGCCAGCACCCTAGGCGGGTTTCAGTCCCAGCATTTT
D gene: TRBD2; V gene: TRBV4-2; clone size: once; J gene: TRBJ2-7; CDR3 protein: CTGSQRTSDLSYEQYF; CDR3 DNA: TGTACCGGCAGCCAACGGACTAGCGACCTATCCTACGAGCAGTACTTC
D gene: TRBD1; V gene: TRBV11-3; clone size: .; J gene: TRBJ2-1; CDR3 protein: CASCLDGQGAVNEQFF; CDR3 DNA: TGTGCCAGCTGCTTAGATGGACAGGGGGCGGTTAATGAGCAATTCTTC
D gene: .; V gene: TRBV29-1; clone size: .; J gene: TRBJ2-1; CDR3 protein: CNVVGTHEQFF; CDR3 DNA: TGCAATGTTGTCGGGACCCATGAGCAGTTCTTC
D gene: TRBD2; V gene: TRBV6-2/TRBV6-3; clone size: .; J gene: TRBJ2-5; CDR3 protein: CAGSSPPSGRAGETQYF; CDR3 DNA: TGTGCCGGCAGCTCCCCCCCTAGCGGGAGGGCCGGGGAGACCCAGTACTTC
D gene: .; V gene: TRBV19; clone size: .; J gene: TRBJ1-2; CDR3 protein: CASSIAQNYGYTF; CDR3 DNA: TGTGCCAGTAGTATAGCCCAGAACTATGGCTACACCTTC
D gene: TRBD2; V gene: TRBV5-4; clone size: .; J gene: TRBJ2-7; CDR3 protein: CASSLPGGSGNYEQYF; CDR3 DNA: TGTGCCAGCAGCCTCCCAGGCGGGAGTGGGAACTACGAGCAGTACTTC
D gene: TRBD2; V gene: TRBV11-2; clone size: .; J gene: TRBJ2-1; CDR3 protein: CVSSLAGRDYNEQFF; CDR3 DNA: TGCGTCAGCAGCTTAGCGGGAAGGGACTACAATGAGCAGTTCTTC
D gene: .; V gene: TRBV12-3/TRBV12-4; clone size: .; J gene: TRBJ2-3; CDR3 protein: CASSLDRADTQNF; CDR3 DNA: TGTGCCAGCAGTTTAGATCGAGCAGATACGCAGAATTTT
D gene: .; V gene: TRBV19; clone size: few; J gene: TRBJ2-7; CDR3 protein: CASSGAGRDYEQYF; CDR3 DNA: TGTGCCAGCAGTGGAGCAGGGAGAGACTACGAGCAGTACTTC
D gene: .; V gene: TRBV6-2/TRBV6-3; clone size: .; J gene: TRBJ1-2; CDR3 protein: CASRRQGSYGYTF; CDR3 DNA: TGTGCCAGCAGGCGTCAGGGAAGCTATGGCTACACCTTC
D gene: TRBD1; V gene: TRBV11-2; clone size: .; J gene: TRBJ2-1; CDR3 protein: CTSSLRPGQRFYDEQFF; CDR3 DNA: TGTACCAGCAGCTTACGACCGGGACAGAGATTCTACGATGAGCAATTCTTC
D gene: TRBD2; V gene: TRBV6-5; clone size: .; J gene: TRBJ2-1; CDR3 protein: CASALVAGVAKQFF; CDR3 DNA: TGTGCCAGCGCGTTAGTAGCGGGAGTTGCTAAGCAGTTCTTC
D gene: TRBD1; V gene: TRBV6-6; clone size: once; J gene: TRBJ1-2; CDR3 protein: CASSSPETGKDGYSF; CDR3 DNA: TGTGCCAGCAGTTCCCCGGAGACAGGGAAGGATGGCTACAGCTTC
D gene: .; V gene: TRBV6-5; clone size: .; J gene: TRBJ2-3; CDR3 protein: CASNHSGGVLTADTQYF; CDR3 DNA: TGTGCCAGCAATCACTCCGGGGGAGTCCTAACGGCAGATACGCAGTATTTT
D gene: .; V gene: TRBV5-4; clone size: many; J gene: TRBJ2-3; CDR3 protein: CASSFSVRTDTQYF; CDR3 DNA: TGTGCCAGCAGCTTCTCCGTTCGCACAGATACGCAGTATTTT
D gene: .; V gene: TRBV2; clone size: once; J gene: TRBJ2-7; CDR3 protein: CASSVGYEQYF; CDR3 DNA: TGTGCCAGCAGTGTTGGGTACGAGCAGTACTTC
D gene: TRBD1; V gene: TRBV10-3; clone size: .; J gene: TRBJ2-3; CDR3 protein: CAISSTAVTGGTDTQYF; CDR3 DNA: TGTGCCATCAGTTCAACGGCCGTGACAGGGGGCACCGATACGCAGTATTTT
D gene: .; V gene: TRBV10-3; clone size: few; J gene: TRBJ1-5; CDR3 protein: CAISESQDQPQHF; CDR3 DNA: TGTGCCATCAGTGAGTCTCAAGATCAGCCCCAGCATTTT
D gene: .; V gene: TRBV29-1; clone size: .; J gene: TRBJ2-1; CDR3 protein: CSVEEAGHLYNYNEQLF; CDR3 DNA: TGCAGCGTTGAAGAAGCTGGGCACCTCTACAACTACAATGAGCAGCTCTTC
D gene: TRBD1; V gene: TRBV6-5; clone size: .; J gene: TRBJ2-5; CDR3 protein: CASGEEGGLWPRYF; CDR3 DNA: TGTGCCAGCGGCGAGGAAGGGGGCCTTTGGCCCCGATACTTC